This TCR beta chain was captured in a study of shared clonotypes between healthy human individuals. General study points: Naive CD4 clonotypes were shared across several donors at about 5.2%.

It was across several immunoSEQ plates that each subset's genomic DNA was evenly split. Using immunoSEQ multiplex PCR, the repertoire was profiled, and TCRdb retains in-frame clones only, with some absent. The sample holds some 980,000 clones; approximately 80% are singletons and the top ten take approximately 1.5%. Each donor was a Caucasian adult residing in Nashville, Tennessee. This clone has a handful of counts. Its antigen is not known. V lost 5 bases, J lost 5 bases, and 13 bases lay in between. The length of the CDR3 is 14 residues. In germline, CDR1 is SGDLS, CDR2 YYNGEE. The V gene is TRBV9, the J gene TRBJ2-2; D may be TRBD1 or TRBD2 (5 bases each). This TCR came from a man aged 18-30 years in good health. The specimen was memory CD4+ T cells sorted from blood. The subset was: CD45RA-negative fraction. DNA of the CDR3: TGTGCCAGCAGGTCCGGGACCCAAACCGGGGAGCTGTTTTTT. It yields the protein CASRSGTQTGELFF.